This T cell receptor (beta chain) is drawn from a study of blood T cell repertoires in COVID-19. At the level of the study: T cells, B-cell-depleted T cells, or PBMCs supplied cDNA or gDNA.

In the source study's methods: Researchers report that nucleated cell counts were estimated from reference gene primer amplification. Sequenced by immunoSEQ multiplex PCR; TCRdb stores in-frame clones only, minus some. The V and J calls and the clone size are those of that table, but D and trimming were determined from the DNA. The sample has 400,000 to 450,000 clones, around 89% seen once; the top ten hold approximately 1.5%. This TCR was sampled from a woman between 35 and 50 years old with COVID-19, enrolled during active disease. The source material was peripheral blood.

The CDR3: CASRLRGGPTYGYTF. In nucleotides, the CDR3 is TGTGCCAGCAGACTACGGGGGGGGCCCACCTATGGCTACACCTTC. V is TRBV27 and J is TRBJ1-2; D is possibly TRBD1 (6 bases). The CDR3 is 15 residues long. Trimming pared 6 bases from V and 4 bases from J, leaving 18 bases between. The germline V gene has CDR1 MNHEY and CDR2 SMNVEV (reference sequence).